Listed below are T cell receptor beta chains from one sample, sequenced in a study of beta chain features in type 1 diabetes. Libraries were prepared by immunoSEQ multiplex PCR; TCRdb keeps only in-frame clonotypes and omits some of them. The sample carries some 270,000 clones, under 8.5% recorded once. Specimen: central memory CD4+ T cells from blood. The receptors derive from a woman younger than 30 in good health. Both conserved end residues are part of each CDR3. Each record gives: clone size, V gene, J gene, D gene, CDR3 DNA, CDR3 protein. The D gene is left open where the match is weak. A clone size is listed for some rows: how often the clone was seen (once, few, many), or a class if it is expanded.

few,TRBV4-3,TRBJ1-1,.,TGCGCCAGCAGCCAAGGGACCACAGGGCTTACTGAAGCTTTCTTT,CASSQGTTGLTEAFF
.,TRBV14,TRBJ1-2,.,TGTGCCAGCAGCCAAGTAGGGAGTAACTATGGCTACACCTTC,CASSQVGSNYGYTF
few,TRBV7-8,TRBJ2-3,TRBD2,TGTGCCAGCAGCTTATCGGCTAGCGGTTTGGATACGCAGTATTTT,CASSLSASGLDTQYF
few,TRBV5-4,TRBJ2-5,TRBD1,TGTGCCAGCAGCTTGGGGGACAGGGCGGGTCGGGAGACCCAGTACTTC,CASSLGDRAGRETQYF
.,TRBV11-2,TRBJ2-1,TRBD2,TGTGCCAGCAGCACGGGGGGGCCTTTATCTGAGCAGTTCTTC,CASSTGGPLSEQFF
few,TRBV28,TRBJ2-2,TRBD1,TGTGCCAGCGACGGACAGGCCTCGGGCACCGGGGAGCTGTTTTTT,CASDGQASGTGELFF
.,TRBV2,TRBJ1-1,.,TGTGCCAGCAGTGACGGGGTAATGAACACTGAAGCTTTCTTT,CASSDGVMNTEAFF
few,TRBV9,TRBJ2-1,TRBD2,TGTGCCAGCAGCCAGGGACTAGCGGGAATTTATAGGGATGAGCAGTTCTTC,CASSQGLAGIYRDEQFF
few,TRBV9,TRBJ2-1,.,TGTGCCAGCAGCGTAGGAGGGGCAACCTACAATGAGCAGTTCTTC,CASSVGGATYNEQFF
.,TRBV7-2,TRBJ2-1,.,TGTGCCAGCAGCTTAGCGTCTTCCGCAGATGGTAACAATGAGCAGTTCTTC,CASSLASSADGNNEQFF
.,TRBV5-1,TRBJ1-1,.,TGCGCCAGCAGCCCGGGGACACTTTACGAGAACACTGAAGCTTTCTTT,CASSPGTLYENTEAFF
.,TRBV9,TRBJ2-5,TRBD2,TGTGCCAGCAGCTCTCAGATTAGCGGGGGGCAAGAGACCCAGTACTTC,CASSSQISGGQETQYF
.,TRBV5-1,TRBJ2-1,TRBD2,TGCGCCACCGCCCGCACTAGCGGGATGGAGAATGAGCAGTTCTTC,CATARTSGMENEQFF
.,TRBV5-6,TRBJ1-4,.,TGTGCCAGCAGGCGGACGGAGGGGTTGGAACTGTTTTTT,CASRRTEGLELFF
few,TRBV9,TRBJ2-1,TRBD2,TGTGCCAGCAGCGTAGAGGGGACTAGCTACAATGAGCAGTTCTTC,CASSVEGTSYNEQFF
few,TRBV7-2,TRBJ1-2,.,TGTGCCAGCAGCTTAGCGTGGGGTAACTATGGCTACACCTTC,CASSLAWGNYGYTF
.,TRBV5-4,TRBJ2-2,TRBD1,TGTGCCAGCAGCTGGGACAGGGCCACCGGGGAGCTGTTTTTT,CASSWDRATGELFF